The T cell receptor beta chain under discussion was sequenced for a study of shared T cell receptors in the human thymus. The V gene's germline CDR1 is MNHEY and CDR2 SMNVEV (reference sequence). J gave up 2 bases and V 7 bases, and 12 bases lay outside the gene matches. The CDR3 consists of 16 residues. The method was immunoSEQ multiplex PCR; TCRdb's version includes in-frame clones alone and lacks a portion of them. The sample gives 700,000 or so clones, around 85% of which show up once; roughly 0.01% is in the top ten. This sample was shared with a second study, whose subject was human thymus T cells. That paper adds: Having surgery to correct congenital heart defects, healthy Finnish infants acted as the donors. What appeared biased in thymic and blood repertoires was the usage of V and J genes.

The sample comprised thymocytes. The TCR sequence derives from a girl less than two years old with a congenital heart defect. The V call is TRBV27, the J call TRBJ2-7; 9 bases are a match to TRBD1. The CDR3 sequence: CASIGLGTGPPYEQYF. The CDR3 DNA reads as TGTGCCAGCATCGGGCTGGGGACAGGGCCCCCCTACGAGCAGTACTTC.